This passage covers 28 T cell receptor beta chains from one sample sequenced in a study of T-cell memory formation after mild COVID-19. In TCRdb, the 5' RACE reads were re-called with MiXCR into one record per CDR3 protein. The sample contains hundreds of thousands of distinct CDR3 sequences, 15% to 17% of which appear only once. Sequenced sample: PBMCs or a T cell subset sorted from them (not recorded which). These receptors were obtained from an adult woman who had mild COVID-19 (a few samples of this study predate the infection). Cell type and time point are not known.

The table lists this clonotype with a few counts. The chain joins TRBV4-1 to TRBJ1-5; a possible D gene is TRBD1 (5 bases). The V end was cut by 0 bases, the J end by 2 bases, with 5 bases between. CDR1 and CDR2 (germline): MGHRA, YSYEKL. The CDR3 extends over 14 amino acids. As DNA, the CDR3 is TGCGCCAGCAGCCAAGAACAGGGCAATCAGCCCCAGCATTTT. Translated: CASSQEQGNQPQHF.

The V call is TRBV20-1, the J call TRBJ1-1, with D possibly matching TRBD1 (5 bases). This CDR3 comprises 16 residues. Germline V gives CDR1 DFQATT, CDR2 SNEGSKA (reference sequence). Deletions cut 6 bases from V and 1 base from J, with 21 bases between. CDR3 protein: CSAIQVALIGNTEAFF. CDR3 nucleotide sequence: TGCAGTGCGATACAGGTCGCACTAATCGGGAACACTGAAGCTTTCTTT.

This clonotype showed up many times. This rearrangement joins TRBV20-1 to TRBJ2-7, with D unresolved. Trimming took off 6 bases at V and 0 bases at J, with 6 bases between the two ends. Per germline, CDR1 DFQATT and CDR2 SNEGSKA (reference sequence). The CDR3 length is 11 residues. The chain's CDR3 is CSAPISYEQYF. As DNA, the CDR3 is TGCAGTGCCCCCATCTCCTACGAGCAGTACTTC.

Only a few counts were recorded for this clonotype. The V call is TRBV12-3 or TRBV12-4, the J call TRBJ2-1, with D possibly being TRBD2 (6 bases). V was cut by 3 bases and J by 3 bases, with 12 bases left in between. There are 15 residues in the CDR3. This CDR3 is CASSFLSGGYNEQFF. The CDR3, as DNA: TGTGCCAGCAGTTTCCTTAGCGGCGGCTACAATGAGCAGTTCTTC.

This sequence joins TRBV6-1 and TRBJ1-3; unclear D gene. The CDR3 has 16 amino acids. Trimming removed 6 bases from V and 0 bases from J, with 15 bases in between. Germline V gives CDR1 MNHNS, CDR2 SASEGT. The CDR3 nucleotides are TGTGCCAGCAGATTGACGGGGTCCGACTCTGGAAACACCATATATTTT. The encoded protein is CASRLTGSDSGNTIYF.

This clonotype was observed a few times. The chain links TRBV7-6 to TRBJ2-7, with TRBD1 as a possible D gene (6 bases). Germline CDR1 SGHVS, CDR2 FNYEAQ. The CDR3 totals 13 residues. V lost 3 bases and J lost 5, with 11 bases in between. The DNA of the CDR3 is TGTGCCAGCAGCTTTCAGGGGAAGAACGAGCAGTACTTC. It translates to CASSFQGKNEQYF.

The chain uses TRBV5-1 and TRBJ2-7, with TRBD2 identical over 7 bases. The CDR3 sequence is 15 residues long. The V gene end was trimmed by 0 bases and the J gene end by 5 bases; junction bases not matched to a gene: 8. Germline CDR1 reads SGHRS; CDR2 reads YFSETQ. The CDR3 protein is CASSLALSGGNEQYF. The CDR3 DNA follows: TGCGCCAGCAGCTTGGCCCTATCCGGGGGGAACGAGCAGTACTTC.

This clonotype was picked up many times. The V gene is TRBV3-1, the J gene TRBJ1-1; no clear D gene. CDR3 length: 14 amino acids. The V gene lost 0 bases and the J gene lost 2 bases, with 7 bases spanning the gap. The V gene's germline CDR1 is LGHDT and CDR2 YNNKEL (reference sequence). The CDR3 region has the DNA TGTGCCAGCAGCCAAGACAACAGAAACACTGAAGCTTTCTTT. This codes for CASSQDNRNTEAFF.

The CDR3 nucleotides are TGCAGTGCTAGTGCGGGGGTGTCGGATACGCAGTATTTT. Amino acid sequence: CSASAGVSDTQYF. The V call is TRBV20-1, the J call TRBJ2-3; TRBD2 matches 7 bases. The J segment lost 6 bases and the V segment lost 3 bases, leaving 6 bases of the junction unmatched. The germline CDR1 and CDR2 sequences are DFQATT and SNEGSKA (reference sequence). The CDR3 spans 13 residues.

Notes on this clonotype: This clone may be a read error of a much larger clone one base away. The V call is TRBV5-1, the J call TRBJ2-7; 7 bases line up with TRBD1. Germline loops: CDR1 SGHRS, CDR2 YFSETQ. The CDR3 covers 14 residues. With 4 bases clipped from V and 0 bases from J, the junction kept 4 bases outside the gene matches. DNA of the CDR3: TGCGCCAGCAGCCACGGGACAGCCTCCTACGAGCAGTACTTC. This translates into CASSHGTASYEQYF.

This clonotype came up many times. The chain uses TRBV6-5 and TRBJ2-3; TRBD1 matches at 9 bases. In germline, CDR1 is MNHEY, CDR2 SVGAGI. The CDR3 is 13 amino acids. The V segment lost 6 bases and the J segment 8 bases; nucleotides outside the gene matches: 6. CDR3: CASRQQGAATQYF. The CDR3 DNA follows: TGTGCCAGCAGACAACAGGGGGCAGCTACGCAGTATTTT.

This clonotype was detected many times. The CDR3 sequence: CSARAPLAAHYEQYF. The DNA for the CDR3 is TGCAGTGCTAGAGCCCCACTAGCGGCCCACTACGAGCAGTACTTC. The chain carries TRBV20-1 and TRBJ2-7; 8 nucleotides line up with TRBD2. The CDR3 totals 15 residues. The junction had 8 bases not matched to a gene; V was cut back by 1 base and J by 3 bases. Germline V gene sequence: CDR1 DFQATT, CDR2 SNEGSKA (reference sequence).

This clonotype showed up just a few times. The chain couples TRBV7-9 to TRBJ1-2, with 7 nucleotides matching TRBD1. Unmatched junction bases numbered 6, after V lost 5 bases and J lost 0 bases. CDR1 SEHNR and CDR2 FQNEAQ come from the germline V gene (reference sequence). The CDR3 covers 15 residues. The chain's CDR3 is CASSIQGTANYGYTF. In nucleotides, the CDR3 is TGTGCCAGCAGCATCCAGGGGACAGCTAACTATGGCTACACCTTC.

The chain joins TRBV5-1 to TRBJ2-1, with D perhaps matching TRBD2 (6 bases). This CDR3 has 13 residues. CDR1 is SGHRS and CDR2 is YFSETQ in the germline V gene. The V end lost 5 bases, the J end lost 8 bases, and 14 bases lay between the germline ends. The CDR3 spells CASRSGALDEQFF. For the CDR3, the DNA is TGCGCCAGCAGATCGGGAGCCTTGGATGAGCAGTTCTTC.

Ten or more counts support this clonotype. The chain joins TRBV10-3 to TRBJ2-1; D is possibly TRBD2 (5 bases). This CDR3 has 16 residues. The V end lost 2 bases, the J end lost 7 bases, and 18 bases lay between the germline ends. From germline, CDR1 is ENHRY and CDR2 SYGVKD. The CDR3 nucleotides read TGTGCCATCAGTGAGCCGTGGTTAGGGAGTTTGAATGAGCAGTTCTTC. This translates into CAISEPWLGSLNEQFF.

This clonotype was counted between two and nine times. J is TRBJ1-2 and V is TRBV24-1, with D maybe TRBD1 (6 bases). The CDR3 has 14 amino acids. V was shortened by 3 bases and J by 2 bases, with 9 bases between the two germline ends. Germline V gene lookup returns CDR1 KGHDR and CDR2 SFDVKD. In DNA, the CDR3 is TGTGCCACCAGTGATGGGGGGCGCAACTATGGCTACACCTTC. This translates into CATSDGGRNYGYTF.

V gene TRBV7-2 combines with J gene TRBJ1-1; possible D gene TRBD1, 6 bases. CDR1 SGHTA and CDR2 FQGNSA come from the germline V gene. V lost 3 bases and J lost 6, with 14 bases in between. The CDR3 extends over 14 amino acids. CDR3 sequence reads: CASSFLRGAAEAFF. The CDR3 DNA reads as TGTGCCAGCAGCTTCCTTCGGGGGGCCGCTGAAGCTTTCTTT.

This clonotype has just a few counts. The CDR3 spells CASSFGTRVYEQYF. DNA of the CDR3: TGTGCCAGCAGTTTTGGGACAAGGGTTTACGAGCAGTACTTC. This chain connects TRBV6-5 to TRBJ2-7, with D perhaps matching TRBD1 (6 bases). Trimming stripped 4 bases from V and 4 bases from J, with 14 bases between. Germline CDR1 reads MNHEY; CDR2 reads SVGAGI. This CDR3 has 14 amino acids.

This clonotype was seen a few times. This chain uses TRBV16 with TRBJ2-2; 7 bases fit TRBD1. This CDR3 region has 16 residues. Germline V gene sequence: CDR1 KGHSY, CDR2 FQNENV. V was pared by 4 bases and J by 4 bases, with 9 bases of the junction left unmatched. This CDR3 reads CASSRFQTGSTGELFF. The CDR3 DNA follows: TGTGCCAGCAGCCGTTTCCAGACAGGGTCCACCGGGGAGCTGTTTTTT.

The J gene is TRBJ2-3, the V gene TRBV19; D unclear. Between the trimmed V and J ends, which lost 9 bases and 3 bases, there was a span of 10 bases. Germline V lookup: CDR1 LNHDA, CDR2 SQIVND (reference sequence). This CDR3 region has 12 residues. CDR3 residues: CASTSPTDTQYF. The DNA of the CDR3 is TGTGCCAGCACCAGTCCTACAGATACGCAGTATTTT.

This clonotype was recorded at least ten times. The genes are TRBV5-1 and TRBJ2-1; TRBD2 aligns across 8 bases. Trimming cost V 2 bases and J 10 bases; bases outside gene matches: 14. Germline assignment: CDR1 SGHRS and CDR2 YFSETQ. This CDR3 has 16 amino acids. Here the CDR3 DNA reads TGCGCCAGCAGCTTTGGGCGGGGGGACCCTTATTTAGAGCAGTTCTTC. It yields the protein CASSFGRGDPYLEQFF.

This clonotype has only a few counts. The rearrangement uses TRBV5-1 and TRBJ1-1; D unresolved. V dropped 4 bases and J dropped 4 bases, with 14 bases sitting between them. The CDR3 length is 14 residues. Germline CDR1 SGHRS, CDR2 YFSETQ. CDR3 in amino acids: CASSAIGVGTEAFF. For the CDR3, the DNA is TGCGCCAGCAGCGCCATTGGGGTTGGCACTGAAGCTTTCTTT.

The chain joins TRBV20-1 to TRBJ2-7; D gene ambiguous. CDR3 length: 12 residues. CDR1 and CDR2 from the germline V gene are DFQATT and SNEGSKA (reference sequence). The V gene lost 0 bases and the J gene lost 6 bases, with 9 bases spanning the gap. CDR3 in DNA: TGCAGTGCTAGAGATCGGCATCGCGAGCAGTACTTC. It codes for CSARDRHREQYF.

The chain is built from TRBV7-8 and TRBJ2-2; either TRBD1 or TRBD2 may fit D (5 bases each). With 0 bases removed from V and 6 bases from J, the gap between germline ends came to 11 bases. In germline, CDR1 is SGHVS, CDR2 FQNEAQ. The CDR3 extends over 15 amino acids. CDR3 protein: CASSLAGQRSGELFF. The CDR3 DNA reads as TGTGCCAGCAGCTTAGCGGGGCAGCGGTCCGGGGAGCTGTTTTTT. Looking up the rest from reference TRBV7-8 and TRBJ2-2 gives the full variable domain: GAGVSQSPRYKVAKRGQDVALRCDPISGHVSLFWYQQALGQGPEFLTYFQNEAQLDKSGLPSDRFFAERPEGSVSTLKIQRTQQEDSAVYLCASSLAGQRSGELFFGEGSRLTVL.

The V call is TRBV9, the J call TRBJ1-2; 11 bases align to TRBD1. The CDR3 is 17 amino acids. Trimming cost V 0 bases and J 6 bases; bases outside gene matches: 10. Germline CDR1 SGDLS, CDR2 YYNGEE. Written as DNA, the CDR3 is TGTGCCAGCAGCGTAGTCGTGAGGAGGACAGGGGGCGATGGCTACACCTTC. It translates to CASSVVVRRTGGDGYTF.

The sample holds a few counts of this clonotype. V gene TRBV12-3 or TRBV12-4 combines with J gene TRBJ1-5; 10 nucleotides align to TRBD1. The V and J ends lost 0 bases and 3 bases, in that order; junction bases with no gene match: 5. This CDR3 is built from 17 residues. The CDR3 DNA follows: TGTGCCAGCAGTTTAGCGGGGGGACAGGGGCTCAATCAGCCCCAGCATTTT. This sequence encodes CASSLAGGQGLNQPQHF.

The V and J genes are TRBV6-5 and TRBJ2-7; D call uncertain. The V end was cut by 0 bases, the J end by 0 bases, with 12 bases between. Germline V gene data show CDR1 as MNHEY and CDR2 as SVGAGI. This CDR3 comprises 16 residues. CDR3 DNA: TGTGCCAGCAGTTACTCGTTTAGATCCAGCTCCTACGAGCAGTACTTC. It specifies CASSYSFRSSSYEQYF.

The J gene is TRBJ2-3, the V gene TRBV9; 7 positions match TRBD2. CDR1 and CDR2 (germline): SGDLS, YYNGEE. Trimming took 4 bases from V and 0 from J; bases not matched to a gene: 8. This CDR3 region has 16 residues. CDR3: CASSPPAGTSTDTQYF. The DNA for the CDR3 is TGTGCCAGCAGCCCCCCAGCGGGAACTAGCACAGATACGCAGTATTTT. Filled out from reference TRBV9 and TRBJ2-3, the complete variable domain reads DSGVTQTPKHLITATGQRVTLRCSPRSGDLSVYWYQQSLDQGLQFLIQYYNGEERAKGNILERFSAQQFPDLHSELNLSSLELGDSALYFCASSPPAGTSTDTQYFGPGTRLTVL.